The source of this T cell receptor (beta chain) is a study of Ad26.COV2.S vaccination and SARS-CoV-2 variants. Noted treatment: approximately 18 received Ad26.COV2.S at low or high dose, single or two shots; roughly 5 received placebo; per-sample allocation not given. The samples date from day 63 after the first vaccine or placebo injection. Notes on the study in general: The TCR breadth and depth analyses may have understated or missed part of the total T cell responses.

Using immunoSEQ multiplex PCR, the repertoire was profiled, and TCRdb retains in-frame clones only, with some absent. The sample holds about 400,000 clones; about 88% are singletons and the top ten take about 3.6%. For this clone: The antigen is undetermined.

The CDR3 length is 13 residues. The germline V gene has CDR1 MNHEY and CDR2 SVGAGI. V trimming: 9 bases; J trimming: 5 bases; junction bases outside the gene matches: 5. The chain links TRBV6-5 to TRBJ2-7; 12 nucleotides align to TRBD2. Sequenced here: peripheral blood, sampled in a trial of Ad26.COV2.S vaccine versus placebo. This receptor was taken from a person aged 18 to 65 who received the Ad26.COV2.S COVID-19 vaccine or a placebo. CDR3 DNA: TGTGCCAGTGGACTAGCGGGGCTCAACGAGCAGTACTTC. As protein: CASGLAGLNEQYF.